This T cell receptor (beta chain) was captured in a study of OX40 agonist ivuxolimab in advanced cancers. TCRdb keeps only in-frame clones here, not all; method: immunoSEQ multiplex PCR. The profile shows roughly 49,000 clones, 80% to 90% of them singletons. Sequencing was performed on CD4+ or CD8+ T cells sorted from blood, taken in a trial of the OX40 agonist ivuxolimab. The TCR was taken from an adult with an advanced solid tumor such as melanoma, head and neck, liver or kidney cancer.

For the CDR3, the DNA is TGTGCCAGCAGCCCGCGTCAGGACGACACCGGGGAGCTGTTTTTT. As protein: CASSPRQDDTGELFF. The chain has TRBV28 and TRBJ2-2; D is ambiguous. The CDR3 length is 15 residues. With 6 bases removed from V and 3 bases from J, the gap between germline ends came to 14 bases. Per germline, CDR1 MDHEN and CDR2 SYDVKM.